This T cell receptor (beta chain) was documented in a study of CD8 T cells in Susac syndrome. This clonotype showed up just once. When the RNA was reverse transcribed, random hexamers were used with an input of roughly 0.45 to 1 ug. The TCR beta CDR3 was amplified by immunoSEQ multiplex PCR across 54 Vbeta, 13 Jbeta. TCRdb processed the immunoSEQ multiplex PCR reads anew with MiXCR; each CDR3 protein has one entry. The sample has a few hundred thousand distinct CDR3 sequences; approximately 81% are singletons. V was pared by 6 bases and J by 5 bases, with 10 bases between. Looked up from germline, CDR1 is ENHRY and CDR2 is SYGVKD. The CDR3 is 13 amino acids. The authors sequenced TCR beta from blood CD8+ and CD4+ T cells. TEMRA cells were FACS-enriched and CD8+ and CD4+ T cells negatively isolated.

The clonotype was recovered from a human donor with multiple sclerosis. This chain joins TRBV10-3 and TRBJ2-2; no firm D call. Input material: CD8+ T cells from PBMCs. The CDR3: CAIRGAPTGELFF. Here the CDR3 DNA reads TGTGCCATCAGGGGCGCCCCGACCGGGGAGCTGTTTTTT.